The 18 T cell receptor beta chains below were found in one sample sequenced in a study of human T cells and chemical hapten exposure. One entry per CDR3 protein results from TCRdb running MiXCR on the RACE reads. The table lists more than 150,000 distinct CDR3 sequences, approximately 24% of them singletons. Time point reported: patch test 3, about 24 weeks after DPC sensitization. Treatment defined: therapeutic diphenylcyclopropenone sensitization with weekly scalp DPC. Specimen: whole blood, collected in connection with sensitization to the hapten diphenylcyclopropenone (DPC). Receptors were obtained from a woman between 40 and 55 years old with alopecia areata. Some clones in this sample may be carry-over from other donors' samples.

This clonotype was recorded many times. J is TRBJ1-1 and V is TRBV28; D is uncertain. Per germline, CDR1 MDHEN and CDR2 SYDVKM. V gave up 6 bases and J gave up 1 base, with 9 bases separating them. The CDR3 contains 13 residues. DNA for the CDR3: TGTGCCAGCAGGAAGTCGGGGAACACTGAAGCTTTCTTT. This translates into CASRKSGNTEAFF.

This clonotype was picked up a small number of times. The CDR3 region is CASNRDSGETQYF. Here the CDR3 DNA reads TGTGCCAGCAATCGGGACAGTGGAGAGACCCAGTACTTC. The chain employs TRBV12-3 or TRBV12-4 and TRBJ2-5; 7 nucleotides agree with TRBD1. The junction had 6 bases not matched to a gene; V was cut back by 7 bases and J by 4 bases. The length of the CDR3 is 13 residues.

CDR3 DNA sequence: TGTGCCAGCAGGTGGGGCAGGGGAACGAGCGAGCAGTACTTC. Protein: CASRWGRGTSEQYF. J is TRBJ2-7 and V is TRBV28, with D possibly TRBD1 on 6 matching bases. The V end was cut by 6 bases, the J end by 6 bases, with 18 bases between. Looked up from germline, CDR1 is MDHEN and CDR2 is SYDVKM. The CDR3 is 14 amino acids.

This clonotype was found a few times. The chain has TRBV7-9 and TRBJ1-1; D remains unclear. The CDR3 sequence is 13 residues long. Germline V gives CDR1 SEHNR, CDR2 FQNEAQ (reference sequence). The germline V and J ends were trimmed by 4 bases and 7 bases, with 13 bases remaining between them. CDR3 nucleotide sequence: TGTGCCAGCAGCTATAGGACGGGTTATGAAGCTTTCTTT. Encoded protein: CASSYRTGYEAFF. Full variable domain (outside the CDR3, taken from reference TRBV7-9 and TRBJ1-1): DTGVSQNPRHKITKRGQNVTFRCDPISEHNRLYWYRQTLGQGPEFLTYFQNEAQLEKSRLLSDRFSAERPKGSFSTLEIQRTEQGDSAMYLCASSYRTGYEAFFGQGTRLTVV.

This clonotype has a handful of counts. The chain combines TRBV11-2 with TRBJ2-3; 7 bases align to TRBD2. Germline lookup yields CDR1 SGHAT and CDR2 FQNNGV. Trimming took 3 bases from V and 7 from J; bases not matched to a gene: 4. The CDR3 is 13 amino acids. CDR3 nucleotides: TGTGCCAGCAGCTTTGGACTAGAAAATACGCAGTATTTT. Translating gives CASSFGLENTQYF. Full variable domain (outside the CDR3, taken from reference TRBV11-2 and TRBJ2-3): EAGVAQSPRYKIIEKRQSVAFWCNPISGHATLYWYQQILGQGPKLLIQFQNNGVVDDSQLPKDRFSAERLKGVDSTLKIQPAKLEDSAVYLCASSFGLENTQYFGPGTRLTVL.

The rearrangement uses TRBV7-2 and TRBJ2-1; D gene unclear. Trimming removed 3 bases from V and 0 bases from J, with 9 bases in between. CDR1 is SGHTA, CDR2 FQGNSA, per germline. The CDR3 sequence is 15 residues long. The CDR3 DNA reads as TGTGCCAGCAGCTTCGATACGAGCTCCTACAATGAGCAGTTCTTC. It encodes CASSFDTSSYNEQFF.

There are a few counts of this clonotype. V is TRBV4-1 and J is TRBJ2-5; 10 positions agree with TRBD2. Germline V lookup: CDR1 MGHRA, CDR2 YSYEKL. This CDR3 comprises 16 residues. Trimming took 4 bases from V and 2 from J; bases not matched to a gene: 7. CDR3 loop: CASSPPGLANQETQYF. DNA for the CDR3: TGCGCCAGCAGCCCGCCGGGACTAGCGAATCAAGAGACCCAGTACTTC.

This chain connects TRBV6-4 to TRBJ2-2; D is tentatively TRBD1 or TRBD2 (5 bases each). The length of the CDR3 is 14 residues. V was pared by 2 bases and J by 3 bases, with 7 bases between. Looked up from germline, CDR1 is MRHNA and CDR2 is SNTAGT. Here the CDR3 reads CASSDGTDTGELFF. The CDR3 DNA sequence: TGTGCCAGCAGTGACGGGACCGACACCGGGGAGCTGTTTTTT.

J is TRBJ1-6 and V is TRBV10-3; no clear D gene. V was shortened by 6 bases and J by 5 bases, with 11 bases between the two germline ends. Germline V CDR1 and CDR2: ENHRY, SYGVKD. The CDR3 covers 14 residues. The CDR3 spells CAIRAASNNSPLHF. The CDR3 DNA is TGTGCCATCAGGGCAGCTTCCAATAATTCACCCCTCCACTTT.

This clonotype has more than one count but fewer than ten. The CDR3 sequence is CASSDHRSSYEQYF. In DNA form, the CDR3 reads TGTGCCAGCAGCGACCACAGGTCGTCCTACGAGCAGTACTTC. This chain joins TRBV7-9 and TRBJ2-7; a weak D match, TRBD1 (5 bases). Germline assignment: CDR1 SEHNR and CDR2 FQNEAQ (reference sequence). Trimming removed 5 bases at V and 1 base at J, with 12 bases between. The CDR3 length is 14 residues.

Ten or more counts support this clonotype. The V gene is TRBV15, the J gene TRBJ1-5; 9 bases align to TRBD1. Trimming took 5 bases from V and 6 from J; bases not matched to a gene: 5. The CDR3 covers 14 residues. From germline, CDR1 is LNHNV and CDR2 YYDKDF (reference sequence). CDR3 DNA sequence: TGTGCCACCAGCCGGGACAGGGTAGGTCAGCCCCAGCATTTT. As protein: CATSRDRVGQPQHF.

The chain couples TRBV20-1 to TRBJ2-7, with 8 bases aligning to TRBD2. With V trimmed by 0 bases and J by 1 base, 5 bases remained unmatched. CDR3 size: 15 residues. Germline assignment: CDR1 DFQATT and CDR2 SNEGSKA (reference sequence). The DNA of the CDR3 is TGCAGTGCTAGAGATCTAGCGGGCGGTTCCTACGAGCAGTACTTC. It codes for CSARDLAGGSYEQYF.

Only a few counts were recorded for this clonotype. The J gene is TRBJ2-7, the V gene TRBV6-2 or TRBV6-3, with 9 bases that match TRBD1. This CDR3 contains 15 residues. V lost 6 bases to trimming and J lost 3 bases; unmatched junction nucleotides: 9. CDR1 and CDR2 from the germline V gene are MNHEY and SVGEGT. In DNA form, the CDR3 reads TGTGCCAGCAGCTCTCCGGGACAGGGTTTCTACGAGCAGTACTTC. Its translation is CASSSPGQGFYEQYF.

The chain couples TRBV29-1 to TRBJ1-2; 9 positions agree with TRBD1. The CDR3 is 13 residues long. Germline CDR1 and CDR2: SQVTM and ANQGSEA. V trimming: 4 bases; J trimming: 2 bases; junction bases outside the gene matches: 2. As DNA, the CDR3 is TGCAGCGTTGGACAGGGGGGAAACTATGGCTACACCTTC. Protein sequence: CSVGQGGNYGYTF.

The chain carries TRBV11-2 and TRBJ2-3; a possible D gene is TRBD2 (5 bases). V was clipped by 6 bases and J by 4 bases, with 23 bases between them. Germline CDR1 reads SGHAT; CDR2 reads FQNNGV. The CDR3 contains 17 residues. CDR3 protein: CASRTIRPGSGSDTQYF. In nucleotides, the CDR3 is TGTGCCAGCAGAACAATCAGGCCGGGGAGTGGGTCAGATACGCAGTATTTT.

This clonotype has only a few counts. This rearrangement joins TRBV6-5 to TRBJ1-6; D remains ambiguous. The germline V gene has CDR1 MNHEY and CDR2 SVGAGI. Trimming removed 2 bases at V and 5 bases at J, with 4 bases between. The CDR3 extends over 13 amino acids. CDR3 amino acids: CASSYRDNSPLHF. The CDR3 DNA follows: TGTGCCAGCAGTTACAGGGATAATTCACCCCTCCACTTT.

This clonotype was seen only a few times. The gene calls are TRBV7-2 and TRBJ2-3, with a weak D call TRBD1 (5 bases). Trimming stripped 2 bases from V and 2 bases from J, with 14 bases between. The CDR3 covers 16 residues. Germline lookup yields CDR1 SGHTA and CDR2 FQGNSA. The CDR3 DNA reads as TGTGCCAGCAGCTTAATCTGGGGCCTTACCACAGATACGCAGTATTTT. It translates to CASSLIWGLTTDTQYF.

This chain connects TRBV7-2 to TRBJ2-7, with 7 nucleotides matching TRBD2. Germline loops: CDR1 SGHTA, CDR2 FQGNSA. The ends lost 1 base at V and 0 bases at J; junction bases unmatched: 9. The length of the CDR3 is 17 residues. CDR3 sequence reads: CASSLGGSNSYSYEQYF. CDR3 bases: TGTGCCAGCAGCTTAGGCGGGAGTAATTCCTACTCCTACGAGCAGTACTTC.